This T cell receptor (beta chain) came from a study of CXCR3-negative and CXCR3-positive naive CD8 T cells. UMI-labeled 5' RACE yielded the TRB cDNA libraries. TCRdb reprocessed the 5' RACE reads and reports one entry per CDR3 protein, with no DNA. This sample's table has just over 40,000 distinct CDR3 sequences. This CDR3 region has 15 residues. CDR1 and CDR2 (germline): MDHEN, SYDVKM. The V and J genes are TRBV28 and TRBJ2-1; the TCRdb D gene call, TRBD2, has no DNA to confirm it. This receptor was identified in a human donor in good health. Some clones in this sample may be carry-over from other donors' samples. The sample comprised naive CXCR3- CD8+ T cells from blood. Subset: CD45RO-CCR7+CD27+CD95- naive CD8+ T cells lacking CXCR3 (TNR3-). The CDR3 spells CASSLSAGGLDEQFF.